A selection of T cell receptor beta chains follows, all from one sample in a study of blood T cell repertoires in COVID-19. TCRdb's copy holds only in-frame clones and misses some; the assay was immunoSEQ multiplex PCR. The sample consists of around 60,000 clones, approximately 72% of them appearing once. Sequencing was performed on peripheral blood. The source is a woman in her 70s with COVID-19, enrolled during active disease. CDR3s include the opening cysteine and the closing phenylalanine or tryptophan. Fields, in order: V gene, J gene, D gene, clone size, CDR3 DNA, CDR3 protein. The D gene is left open where the match is weak. Only part of the rows carry a size: once, few, many, or a class if the clone is expanded.

>TRBV2|TRBJ2-3|TRBD2|many
TGTGCCAGCAGTGAGAAGGGGGGGACTAGCGCCGATACGCAGTATTTT
CASSEKGGTSADTQYF
>TRBV2|TRBJ2-3|NA|once
TGTGCCAGCAAACCCGGAGGAGGAGGCACAGATACGCAGTATTTT
CASKPGGGGTDTQYF
>TRBV7-2|TRBJ1-5|NA|few
TGTGCCAGCAGCTTATCCCGGGACACAAATCAGCCCCAGCATTTT
CASSLSRDTNQPQHF
>TRBV5-6|TRBJ1-2|TRBD1|NA
TGTGCCAGCAGCATGACAGGGTTAGGTGGCTACACCTTC
CASSMTGLGGYTF
>TRBV4-3|TRBJ1-2|NA|NA
TGCGCCAGCAGCCAAGATCTCCCCGGCCGGAGTAACTATGGCTACACCTTC
CASSQDLPGRSNYGYTF
>TRBV20-1|TRBJ1-1|NA|NA
TGCAGTGCTAGTCGTCGGGGGCGGGAGACTGAAGCTTTCTTT
CSASRRGRETEAFF
>TRBV12-3/TRBV12-4|TRBJ2-7|NA|NA
TGTGCCAGCAGCCTCAGGGGCGAGCAGTACTTC
CASSLRGEQYF
>TRBV3-1/TRBV3-2|TRBJ1-1|NA|NA
TGTGCCAGCAGCACACGGACAGTCATGAACACTGAAGCTTTCTTT
CASSTRTVMNTEAFF
>TRBV29-1|TRBJ1-5|NA|NA
TGCAGCGTTCAAATTTCAAGCAATCAGCCCCAGCATTTT
CSVQISSNQPQHF
>TRBV5-4|TRBJ1-1|TRBD1|NA
TGTGCCAGCAGGCCGAAGGGACAGGCCTTGAACACTGAAGCTTTCTTT
CASRPKGQALNTEAFF
>TRBV3-1/TRBV3-2|TRBJ2-2|NA|NA
TGTGCCAGCAGCCAAGATTGGACAGTAAGCACCGGGGAGCTGTTTTTT
CASSQDWTVSTGELFF
>TRBV27|TRBJ1-2|NA|NA
TGTGCCAGCAGTTTATCCGGTTGGGCACCGAGAGGCTACACCTTC
CASSLSGWAPRGYTF
>TRBV7-3|TRBJ1-2|NA|few
TGTGCCAGCAGCTTAGACCCAGGCTATGGCTACACCTTC
CASSLDPGYGYTF
>TRBV7-2|TRBJ2-5|NA|NA
TGTGCCAGCAGCTTAATAGGAATGCGGCAAGAGACCCAGTACTTC
CASSLIGMRQETQYF
>TRBV6-6|TRBJ2-1|TRBD2|NA
TGTGCCAGCAGTTACTCGGAGCGGGGAAACAATGAGCAGTTCTTC
CASSYSERGNNEQFF
>TRBV27|TRBJ1-1|NA|NA
TGTGCCAGCAGTTTCGGACGGGGGAACACTGAAGCTTTCTTT
CASSFGRGNTEAFF
>TRBV28|TRBJ1-2|TRBD1|NA
TGTGCCAGCAGTCCGACGGGACAGGGATGGGGCTACACCTTC
CASSPTGQGWGYTF
>TRBV10-2|TRBJ1-6|TRBD1|few
TGCGCCAGCACCCCCCCGACAGGGACGGCAGGGCTCCACTTT
CASTPPTGTAGLHF
>TRBV4-1|TRBJ2-5|NA|once
TGCGCCAGCAGCTCCTCGATGAGGCAAGAGACCCAGTACTTC
CASSSSMRQETQYF
>TRBV11-3|TRBJ2-5|NA|few
TGTGCCAGCAGCTTAGCAGACCAAGAGACCCAGTACTTC
CASSLADQETQYF
>TRBV9|TRBJ2-3|TRBD2|NA
TGTGCCAGCAGCGCACCCAGGAGCGGGGGGTTCACAGATACGCAGTATTTT
CASSAPRSGGFTDTQYF
>TRBV25-1|TRBJ2-2|NA|NA
TGTGCCAGCAGTATGTGGTCCGGTTCGCCCGGGGAGCTGTTTTTT
CASSMWSGSPGELFF
>TRBV6-6|TRBJ1-1|TRBD1|NA
TGTGCCAGCAGTCACTTGGGACAGGGTGAAGCTTTCTTT
CASSHLGQGEAFF
>TRBV5-1|TRBJ1-4|NA|NA
TGCGCCAGCAGCTGGATGGGGGCCGTTAATGAAAAACTGTTTTTT
CASSWMGAVNEKLFF
>TRBV11-3|TRBJ1-3|NA|once
TGTGCCAGCAGCGGTAGAAGGGGTGGAAACACCATATATTTT
CASSGRRGGNTIYF
>TRBV7-8|TRBJ1-6|TRBD1|few
TGTGCCAGCAGCTTACGACAGGGGGCCTCCTATAATTCACCCCTCCACTTT
CASSLRQGASYNSPLHF
>TRBV5-1|TRBJ1-6|TRBD1|NA
TGCGCCAGCAGCCTATCAGGGACAGGCAATAATTCACCCCTCCACTTT
CASSLSGTGNNSPLHF
>TRBV7-2|TRBJ1-2|TRBD1|NA
TGTGCCAGCAGCGCCTTACAGGGGCCTGGCTACACCTTC
CASSALQGPGYTF
>TRBV27|TRBJ1-2|TRBD1|NA
TGTGCCAGCTTAATAGTGGACAGGGGGAAGGATGGCTACACCTTC
CASLIVDRGKDGYTF
>TRBV29-1|TRBJ2-1|TRBD1|NA
TGCAGCGTGTGGACAGGGCCCAACAATGAGCAGTTCTTC
CSVWTGPNNEQFF
>TRBV14|TRBJ2-3|NA|few
TGTGCCAGCAGCCCAAACGTCGTAGGGGGCACAGATACGCAGTATTTT
CASSPNVVGGTDTQYF
>TRBV19|TRBJ2-6|TRBD1|NA
TGTGCCAGTGGACAGGGGGCGAGAGGGGCCAACGTCCTGACTTTC
CASGQGARGANVLTF
>TRBV2|TRBJ2-1|NA|NA
TGTGCCAGCAGCCTATCCTCCGCGGGATACAATGAGCAGTTCTTC
CASSLSSAGYNEQFF
>TRBV2|TRBJ1-1|NA|many
TGTGCCAGCAGTCTTATCGGGGGAGATGAAGCTTTCTTT
CASSLIGGDEAFF
>TRBV13|TRBJ2-7|TRBD1|NA
TGTGCCAGCAGCCCAGGGGGACGGTCCCACGAGCAGTACTTC
CASSPGGRSHEQYF
>TRBV11-3|TRBJ1-5|NA|NA
TGTGCCAGCAGCCACCGCGGGGGCAATCAGCCCCAGCATTTT
CASSHRGGNQPQHF
>TRBV5-8|TRBJ2-3|NA|NA
TGTGCCAGCAGCTTGGGAGGGTGGAGCGTAGATACGCAGTATTTT
CASSLGGWSVDTQYF
>TRBV7-7|TRBJ2-1|TRBD2|NA
TGTGCTAGCAGCTTAGGGGCGGGAGGTGAGCAGTTCTTC
CASSLGAGGEQFF
>TRBV5-1|TRBJ2-2|TRBD1|NA
TGCGCCAGCAGCTTAGGGGGCAAGAACACCGGGGAGCTGTTTTTT
CASSLGGKNTGELFF
>TRBV5-4|TRBJ2-6|NA|NA
TGTGCCAGCAGCCAGACAGTCTCTGGGGCCAACGTCCTGACTTTC
CASSQTVSGANVLTF
>TRBV3-1/TRBV3-2|TRBJ2-2|NA|NA
TGTGCCAGCAGCCGTACAGGGCCGAACACCGGGGAGCTGTTTTTT
CASSRTGPNTGELFF
>TRBV5-1|TRBJ1-2|TRBD1|few
TGCGCCAGCAGCTTGTTGGGGGTCCGACAGGGAGGCTATGGCTACACCTTC
CASSLLGVRQGGYGYTF
>TRBV27|TRBJ2-1|TRBD1|NA
TGTGCCAGCAGTTTATCGGGGGAGACAGGGGGACCCAGCTCCTACAATGAGCAGTTCTTC
CASSLSGETGGPSSYNEQFF
>TRBV19|TRBJ2-5|NA|NA
TGTGCCAGTAGTCCCCGGGGGGCGCCGGAGACCCAGTACTTC
CASSPRGAPETQYF
>TRBV18|TRBJ2-1|NA|NA
TGTGCCAGCTCACAAGGGCAGGGGCAGAATGAGCAGTTCTTC
CASSQGQGQNEQFF
>TRBV13|TRBJ2-5|TRBD1|NA
TGTGCCAGCAGCTTGTCTCGGGACAGGGGTATCCTAGGAGAGACCCAGTACTTC
CASSLSRDRGILGETQYF
>TRBV11-2|TRBJ2-1|NA|NA
TGTGCCAGCAGCTTTTACCCGCTGTCGGGCAATGAGCAGTTCTTC
CASSFYPLSGNEQFF
>TRBV19|TRBJ2-5|TRBD1|once
TGTGCCAGTAGTTCCGGGACAGGGGGCGGTGAGACCCAGTACTTC
CASSSGTGGGETQYF
>TRBV5-4|TRBJ2-6|NA|once
TGTGCCAGCAGTGTACAGGGACCTGGGGCCAACGTCCTGACTTTC
CASSVQGPGANVLTF
>TRBV5-5|TRBJ2-7|TRBD1|NA
TGTGCCAGCAGCACGTCTGCAGGGGGACGTTTCTACGAGCAGTACTTC
CASSTSAGGRFYEQYF
>TRBV6-5|TRBJ2-1|TRBD2|NA
TGTGCCAGCAGTTTCGACCGGGCTAGCGGGGACAATGAGCAGTTCTTC
CASSFDRASGDNEQFF
>TRBV24-1|TRBJ2-3|TRBD1|once
TGTGCCACCAGCGGTTCCCGGGACAGCATCACAGATACGCAGTATTTT
CATSGSRDSITDTQYF
>TRBV9|TRBJ1-2|NA|few
TGTGCCAGCAGCGTAGCTGGGACTGCGACGGGCTACACCTTC
CASSVAGTATGYTF